The rows below give T cell receptor beta chains drawn from one sample of a study of vaccination and CD4 T cells after COVID-19. No antigen has been assigned to these receptors. One entry per CDR3 protein, called by TCRdb with MiXCR from the PCR reads. The sample yields 15,000 to 17,000 distinct CDR3 sequences, 42% seen once. Sequencing was carried out using cultured CD4+ T cells from blood. The receptor source for this set is a human donor with COVID-19. The CDR3 runs from the conserved cysteine through the conserved F or W. D genes are given only for firm matches. Some rows mark clone size as missing; the rest say once, few, many or name a class of expanded clone.

V gene: TRBV7-2; D gene: TRBD1; J gene: TRBJ1-2; clone size: few; CDR3 DNA: TGTGCCAGCAGCTCGACAGGGGGCAGCTATGGCTACACCTTC; CDR3 protein: CASSSTGGSYGYTF
V gene: TRBV7-2; D gene: TRBD2; J gene: TRBJ2-5; clone size: few; CDR3 DNA: TGTGCCAGCAGCCCCCCGACTAGCGGGGGTGAGACCCAGTACTTC; CDR3 protein: CASSPPTSGGETQYF
V gene: TRBV11-2; D gene: TRBD2; J gene: TRBJ2-7; clone size: .; CDR3 DNA: TGTGCCAGCAGCCTCCTGGGGACTAGCGGGGGCCTTTCCTACGAGCAGTATTTC; CDR3 protein: CASSLLGTSGGLSYEQYF
V gene: TRBV6-1; D gene: .; J gene: TRBJ1-1; clone size: .; CDR3 DNA: TGTGCCAGCAGTCCCGGACGGGCGGCCCCTGAAGCTTTCTTT; CDR3 protein: CASSPGRAAPEAFF
V gene: TRBV5-5; D gene: .; J gene: TRBJ2-7; clone size: .; CDR3 DNA: TGTGCCAGCAGCTTGGTGGGCAGGTCCTACGAGCAGTACTTC; CDR3 protein: CASSLVGRSYEQYF
V gene: TRBV7-2; D gene: .; J gene: TRBJ1-2; clone size: .; CDR3 DNA: TGTGCCAGCAGCCGGGACACATTATATGGCTACACCTTC; CDR3 protein: CASSRDTLYGYTF
V gene: TRBV6-5; D gene: TRBD2; J gene: TRBJ2-5; clone size: few; CDR3 DNA: TGTGCCAGCAGTTACGGACTAGCGGGGGGGCAAGAGACCCAGTACTTC; CDR3 protein: CASSYGLAGGQETQYF
V gene: TRBV19; D gene: TRBD1; J gene: TRBJ1-2; clone size: .; CDR3 DNA: TGTGCCAGTAGTCCGCGGACAGGGGGCGAAACCCTCTATGGCTACACCTTC; CDR3 protein: CASSPRTGGETLYGYTF
V gene: TRBV19; D gene: .; J gene: TRBJ2-5; clone size: .; CDR3 DNA: TGTGCCAGTAGTTGGCCAGGGAGGTGGGAGACCCAGTACTTC; CDR3 protein: CASSWPGRWETQYF
V gene: TRBV20-1; D gene: TRBD2; J gene: TRBJ2-1; clone size: .; CDR3 DNA: TGCAGTGCTAACCGAAGGCTAGCGGGGGCCCTAAATGAGCAGTTCTTC; CDR3 protein: CSANRRLAGALNEQFF
V gene: TRBV7-8; D gene: .; J gene: TRBJ1-2; clone size: .; CDR3 DNA: TGTGCCAGCAGCTTACAGGCCAGGGGCAACTATGGCTACACCTTC; CDR3 protein: CASSLQARGNYGYTF
V gene: TRBV7-2; D gene: .; J gene: TRBJ1-3; clone size: .; CDR3 DNA: TGTGCCAGCAGCTACCCCCCTGGACAGAATGGAAACACCATATATTTT; CDR3 protein: CASSYPPGQNGNTIYF
V gene: TRBV11-2; D gene: TRBD1; J gene: TRBJ2-5; clone size: few; CDR3 DNA: TGTGCCAGCAGCTATAATACAGGGGCAGAGACCCAGTACTTC; CDR3 protein: CASSYNTGAETQYF
V gene: TRBV7-9; D gene: TRBD2; J gene: TRBJ2-5; clone size: few; CDR3 DNA: TGTGCCAGCAGCTTAGGGTCCCCGACTAGCGGGGTTGAGACCCAGTACTTC; CDR3 protein: CASSLGSPTSGVETQYF
V gene: TRBV20-1; D gene: .; J gene: TRBJ1-2; clone size: .; CDR3 DNA: TGCAGTGCTAGGTTGGAAGTCGCGGTCGGCTACACCTTC; CDR3 protein: CSARLEVAVGYTF
V gene: TRBV7-2; D gene: TRBD2; J gene: TRBJ2-7; clone size: .; CDR3 DNA: TGTGCCAGCAGCTTAGATTTGCGGGAGGTCCACGAGCAGTACTTC; CDR3 protein: CASSLDLREVHEQYF
V gene: TRBV2; D gene: .; J gene: TRBJ2-1; clone size: .; CDR3 DNA: TGTGCCAGCAGTCGTTTGGTGGTCTCCTACAATGAGCAGTTCTTC; CDR3 protein: CASSRLVVSYNEQFF
V gene: TRBV7-2; D gene: TRBD1; J gene: TRBJ1-5; clone size: few; CDR3 DNA: TGTGCCAGCAGCCGGGACAGTCATCAGCCCCAGCATTTT; CDR3 protein: CASSRDSHQPQHF
V gene: TRBV7-9; D gene: .; J gene: TRBJ2-6; clone size: few; CDR3 DNA: TGTGCCAGCAGCCAATCTGGGGCCAACGTCCTGACTTTC; CDR3 protein: CASSQSGANVLTF
V gene: TRBV19; D gene: TRBD2; J gene: TRBJ2-5; clone size: .; CDR3 DNA: TGTGCCAGTAGTATAGCCGCGGGGGGTCCCCCCCCCCAAGAGACCCAGTACTTC; CDR3 protein: CASSIAAGGPPPQETQYF
V gene: TRBV6-5; D gene: .; J gene: TRBJ1-5; clone size: .; CDR3 DNA: TGTGCCAGCAGTTACAACGACAATCAGCCCCAGCATTTT; CDR3 protein: CASSYNDNQPQHF
V gene: TRBV7-3; D gene: .; J gene: TRBJ1-1; clone size: .; CDR3 DNA: TGTGCCAGCAGCGAGGGGGGGACTGAAGCTTTCTTT; CDR3 protein: CASSEGGTEAFF
V gene: TRBV25-1; D gene: .; J gene: TRBJ1-2; clone size: .; CDR3 DNA: TGTGCCAGCAGTGAACAGGGCTATGGCTACACCTTC; CDR3 protein: CASSEQGYGYTF
V gene: TRBV19; D gene: TRBD1; J gene: TRBJ2-1; clone size: few; CDR3 DNA: TGTGCCAGTAGTATCAGGACAGGGTACAATGAGCAGTTCTTC; CDR3 protein: CASSIRTGYNEQFF
V gene: TRBV6-5; D gene: .; J gene: TRBJ2-1; clone size: few; CDR3 DNA: TGTGCCAGCAGTTACAGGGAAAAAGCGGGCGGGATTGGTGAGCAGTTCTTC; CDR3 protein: CASSYREKAGGIGEQFF
V gene: TRBV7-9; D gene: .; J gene: TRBJ2-7; clone size: .; CDR3 DNA: TGTGCCAGCAGCACTGACAGGTCTTACGAGCAGTACTTC; CDR3 protein: CASSTDRSYEQYF
V gene: TRBV2; D gene: .; J gene: TRBJ1-5; clone size: few; CDR3 DNA: TGTGCCAGCAGTGCGGGGAATCAGCCCCAGCATTTT; CDR3 protein: CASSAGNQPQHF
V gene: TRBV6-1; D gene: TRBD2; J gene: TRBJ2-3; clone size: .; CDR3 DNA: TGTGCCAGCAGTGAAGCTAGCGGGGGGGATACGCAGTATTTT; CDR3 protein: CASSEASGGDTQYF
V gene: TRBV11-2; D gene: TRBD2; J gene: TRBJ2-5; clone size: few; CDR3 DNA: TGTGCCAGCAGCCCCATGGGGGGGTCGCAAGAGACCCAGTACTTC; CDR3 protein: CASSPMGGSQETQYF
V gene: TRBV19; D gene: TRBD1; J gene: TRBJ1-1; clone size: .; CDR3 DNA: TGTGCCAGTAGTGTCGGGACAGGGGTTGGAGCTTTCTTT; CDR3 protein: CASSVGTGVGAFF
V gene: TRBV7-2; D gene: TRBD2; J gene: TRBJ2-3; clone size: .; CDR3 DNA: TGTGCCAGCAGCTTTCCAGCGGGGGGCCTAGGGGATACGCAGTATTTT; CDR3 protein: CASSFPAGGLGDTQYF
V gene: TRBV5-1; D gene: TRBD2; J gene: TRBJ2-5; clone size: once; CDR3 DNA: TGCGCCAGCAGCCCCGAGACTAGCGGGTACCAAGAGACCCAGTACTTC; CDR3 protein: CASSPETSGYQETQYF
V gene: TRBV20-1; D gene: TRBD2; J gene: TRBJ2-2; clone size: few; CDR3 DNA: TGCAGTGCTAGTGGGCTAGCGGGTGGGGGTACCGGGGAGCTGTTTTTT; CDR3 protein: CSASGLAGGGTGELFF
V gene: TRBV12-3/TRBV12-4; D gene: .; J gene: TRBJ1-5; clone size: few; CDR3 DNA: TGTGCCAGCAGTTTAGAGAGAGACCATCAGCCCCAGCATTTT; CDR3 protein: CASSLERDHQPQHF
V gene: TRBV7-8; D gene: TRBD1; J gene: TRBJ1-1; clone size: .; CDR3 DNA: TGTGCCAGCAGCCAACAAGGACAGGGAAGAACTGAAGCTTTCTTT; CDR3 protein: CASSQQGQGRTEAFF
V gene: TRBV2; D gene: TRBD2; J gene: TRBJ2-3; clone size: few; CDR3 DNA: TGTGCCAGCAGTGAACCTAGCGGGGCCCCAGATACGCAGTATTTT; CDR3 protein: CASSEPSGAPDTQYF
V gene: TRBV2; D gene: TRBD1; J gene: TRBJ2-7; clone size: .; CDR3 DNA: TGTGCCAGCAGAACCGGGACAGGGATCTACGAGCAGTACTTC; CDR3 protein: CASRTGTGIYEQYF
V gene: TRBV11-3; D gene: TRBD2; J gene: TRBJ2-2; clone size: .; CDR3 DNA: TGTGCCAGCAGCCCCGGGGGGGTGGGCACCGGGGAGCTGTTTTTT; CDR3 protein: CASSPGGVGTGELFF
V gene: TRBV10-3; D gene: .; J gene: TRBJ1-1; clone size: few; CDR3 DNA: TGTGCCATCAGTGTTGGGACAAGCAACACTGAAGCTTTCTTT; CDR3 protein: CAISVGTSNTEAFF
V gene: TRBV19; D gene: .; J gene: TRBJ2-5; clone size: .; CDR3 DNA: TGTGCCAGTAGTCCCTACACAGGGAACCAAGAGACCCAGTACTTC; CDR3 protein: CASSPYTGNQETQYF
V gene: TRBV27; D gene: .; J gene: TRBJ1-3; clone size: medium-sized; CDR3 DNA: TGTGCCAGCAGTTCCGGGCCTGGAAACACCATATATTTT; CDR3 protein: CASSSGPGNTIYF
V gene: TRBV19; D gene: .; J gene: TRBJ1-5; clone size: few; CDR3 DNA: TGTGCCAGTAGTATGGACAGCGGGCAGCCCCAGCATTTT; CDR3 protein: CASSMDSGQPQHF
V gene: TRBV6-1; D gene: TRBD1; J gene: TRBJ1-1; clone size: .; CDR3 DNA: TGTGCCAGCAGTCAGGGACAGCCCATGGTGGCTTTCTTT; CDR3 protein: CASSQGQPMVAFF